What follows describes a single T cell receptor beta chain. No antigen is known for it. Base qualities are not recorded, but no much larger clone differs from it by a single base. The data were taken from a study of T cell responses to AZD1222 COVID-19 vaccine (dated by TCRdb to the early 2020s). About the investigation overall: A total of 233 trial participants underwent TCR sequencing, of whom 200 to 220 received two doses of AZD1222 and around 26 received two doses of the MenACWY control vaccine. Trial participants were enrolled into age subgroups of 18-55, 56-69 and 70-plus years, which contained around 150, 29 and 61 TCR-sequenced participants, respectively.

According to the study, the label for this sample's time point signals: about 28 days (+/-7) after the second vaccine dose. Because spike-specific TCR depth and breadth did not differ between the two schedules, AZD1222 recipients who got a second dose at roughly 4 weeks were pooled with those who got a second dose at roughly 12 weeks. The vaccinee samples were drawn from two UK trials, COV001 and COV002, one of which was a single-blind randomized controlled phase 2/3 trial testing AZD1222 (ChAdOx1 nCoV-19) in healthy adults. For TCRbeta chain sequencing, PBMC samples from trial participants were taken at day 0 and at day 28 after the second dose. The CDR3 regions of human TCRbeta chains were analyzed by immunosequencing. The paper's data handling went like this. TCRs in the repertoires were matched against a reference library of SARS-CoV-2-specific TCRs that had been generated with the MIRA antigen-specificity platform. Breadth meant the fraction of unique TCRs that were SARS-CoV-2-associated, whereas depth meant the fraction of total T cells that were SARS-CoV-2-associated. Using the MIRA data, each spike-specific TCR was assigned both to the spike region to which the TCR was reactive and to a CD4 or CD8 class. Log10-transformed breadth and depth values were compared by one-way ANOVA with Sidak's multiple comparisons tests. The table comes from immuneACCESS by way of TCRdb, which keeps in-frame sequences with V and J called. Part of the clones is missing from these tables; in studies checked, under half for an unresolved V gene and the rest for unknown reasons. Clone size and V and J calls were adopted from that table, with D and trimming inferred from the DNA. The sample data list 72,000 or so clones, and about nine tenths of these were observed just once. The biggest ten clones account for over 25% of the sample.

The paper as a whole reports these results and caveats: Conclusions about previously exposed vaccinees were limited because only a handful of AZD1222 recipients were SARS-CoV-2 seropositive at baseline. No day 14 peak-response samples were available, so repertoires were characterized only after the peak T cell response. The vaccine-associated CD4 TCRs covered the entire spike protein, and the dominant responses fell in regions 160-218 and 743-854. The 56-69-year group was small, and its depth increase did not reach significance, likely because of low power. Most participants were white British and females outnumbered males, and the authors suggested that clonal diversity may have been underestimated. Reportedly, close to half of the unique spike-specific TCRs recognized epitopes lying outside the regions that are mutated in the B.1.351 and B.1.1.7 variants. After two AZD1222 doses, both the breadth and the depth of spike-specific TCRs were significantly higher than at day 0 and than in MenACWY recipients.

Via the germline V gene (reference sequence), CDR1 is MNHEY and CDR2 SMNVEV. The CDR3 runs 13 residues from the cysteine to the phenylalanine. Solely the CDR3 DNA is kept, with 39 bases framed from the first base. V loses 6 bases of germline sequence and J loses 6 bases, and the interval between the two ends is 12 bases. The material sequenced was peripheral blood, taken 28 days after the second AZD1222 dose. The sequence was obtained from an adult who received the AZD1222 COVID-19 vaccine. The chain is made from TRBV27 and TRBJ2-1; perhaps TRBD2 is the D gene, with 5 bases matching. The base sequence is TGTGCCAGCAGGACCCCCGGAGGCAATGAGCAGTTCTTC. Its coded protein is CASRTPGGNEQFF.